This TCR beta chain came from a study of blood T cell repertoires in COVID-19. About the study: From the United States, Italy and Spain came samples of acute and convalescent COVID-19. The cDNA or gDNA used as material had been derived from T cells, B-cell-depleted T cells, or PBMCs.

Per the original methods: Counts of nucleated cells, estimated from reference gene primer amplification, were obtained. Clones were sequenced by immunoSEQ multiplex PCR, and TCRdb holds only the in-frame ones, with some missing. V and J calls and clone size are those listed in that table; D and trimming were worked out from the DNA. The table has approximately 23,000 clones, 80% to 95% seen once; the top ten hold around 2.9%. Per the germline V gene, CDR1 is SGHRS and CDR2 is YFSETQ. This CDR3 is 15 amino acids long. The V end lost 2 bases, the J end lost 5 bases, and 11 bases lay between the germline ends.

The chain employs TRBV5-1 and TRBJ1-6, with D hard to call. This sequence was found in a man in his 70s with acute or convalescent COVID-19. Sequenced material: peripheral blood. CDR3 nucleotide sequence: TGCGCCAGCAGCTTCACGGGGAAGGATAATTCACCCCTCCACTTT. Its translation: CASSFTGKDNSPLHF.